The clone carrying this TCR beta chain was observed a few times. The target antigen is unknown. These data originate in a study of post-analysis software for immune sequencing data. The wider study: Courses of disease covered relapsing-remitting, secondary progressive and progressive-relapsing multiple sclerosis. Findings and limits, study-wide: Versus controls, multiple sclerosis patients showed significantly lower diversity (normalized Chao1). TRBV segments more frequent in patients than in controls numbered roughly five and included TRBV5-6, TRBV5-1 and TRBV20-1.

Unique molecular identifiers had been added to the TCR beta cDNA libraries. TCRdb re-called the PCR reads with MiXCR, one entry per CDR3 protein. The sample contains 700,000 to 800,000 distinct CDR3 sequences, approximately 30% of which appear only once. Germline V gives CDR1 SGHRS, CDR2 YFSETQ. This CDR3 contains 15 residues. V was pared by 0 bases and J by 1 base, with 8 bases between. The chain joins TRBV5-1 to TRBJ2-1, with D tentatively TRBD2 (6 bases). The clonotype was recovered from a girl under 18 with multiple sclerosis. The specimen sequenced was blood. This CDR3 is CASSLAEGSYNEQFF. For the CDR3, the DNA is TGCGCCAGCAGCTTGGCGGAGGGGTCCTACAATGAGCAGTTCTTC.